This T cell receptor (beta chain) originates from a study of OX40 agonist ivuxolimab in advanced cancers. The V end was cut by 1 base, the J end by 1 base, with 14 bases between. Looked up from germline, CDR1 is MNHEY and CDR2 is SMNVEV (reference sequence). The CDR3 has 17 residues. In regard to this clone: The antigen remains undetermined.

The study, taken as a whole, reports: At doses 0.1 to 3.0 mg/kg, CD4+ and CD8+ clones expanded. Averaged across samples, CD8+ T cells carried more expanded clones than CD4+ did.

Measured with immunoSEQ multiplex PCR; TCRdb has only the in-frame clones, and not every one. Of about 100,000 clones in the sample, roughly 91% are singletons; the top ten hold about 1.6%. This chain links TRBV27 with TRBJ2-1; D remains unclear. The receptor comes from an adult with an advanced solid tumor such as melanoma, head and neck, liver or kidney cancer. Sample: CD4+ or CD8+ T cells sorted from blood, taken in a trial of the OX40 agonist ivuxolimab. CDR3 region: CASSLWSLGGSYNEQFF. CDR3 in DNA: TGTGCCAGCAGTTTATGGTCACTGGGCGGTTCCTACAATGAGCAGTTCTTC.